This T cell receptor beta chain was observed in a study of blood T cell repertoires in COVID-19. The overall study: The United States, Italy and Spain supplied acute and convalescent COVID-19 samples. PBMCs, B-cell-depleted T cells, or T cells provided the cDNA or gDNA that made up the material.

The V end lost 4 bases, the J end lost 7 bases, and 16 bases lay between the germline ends. The CDR3 covers 14 residues. Per the germline V gene, CDR1 is MDHEN and CDR2 is SYDVKM. In the original processing: Amplification with reference gene primers provided the estimates of nucleated cell counts. Assay used: immunoSEQ multiplex PCR; TCRdb lists only in-frame clones, some missing. Clone size and V and J calls were adopted from that table, with D and trimming inferred from the DNA. The table records roughly 140,000 clones, 75% to 90% of them present only once. This chain links TRBV28 with TRBJ1-2; a possible D gene is TRBD1 (5 bases). The clonotype comes from a man aged 70 or older with acute or convalescent COVID-19. The sequenced sample was peripheral blood. The CDR3 DNA follows: TGTGCCAGCAGTTCGGGGCGGGGAAGAGGTGGCTACACCTTC. This codes for CASSSGRGRGGYTF.